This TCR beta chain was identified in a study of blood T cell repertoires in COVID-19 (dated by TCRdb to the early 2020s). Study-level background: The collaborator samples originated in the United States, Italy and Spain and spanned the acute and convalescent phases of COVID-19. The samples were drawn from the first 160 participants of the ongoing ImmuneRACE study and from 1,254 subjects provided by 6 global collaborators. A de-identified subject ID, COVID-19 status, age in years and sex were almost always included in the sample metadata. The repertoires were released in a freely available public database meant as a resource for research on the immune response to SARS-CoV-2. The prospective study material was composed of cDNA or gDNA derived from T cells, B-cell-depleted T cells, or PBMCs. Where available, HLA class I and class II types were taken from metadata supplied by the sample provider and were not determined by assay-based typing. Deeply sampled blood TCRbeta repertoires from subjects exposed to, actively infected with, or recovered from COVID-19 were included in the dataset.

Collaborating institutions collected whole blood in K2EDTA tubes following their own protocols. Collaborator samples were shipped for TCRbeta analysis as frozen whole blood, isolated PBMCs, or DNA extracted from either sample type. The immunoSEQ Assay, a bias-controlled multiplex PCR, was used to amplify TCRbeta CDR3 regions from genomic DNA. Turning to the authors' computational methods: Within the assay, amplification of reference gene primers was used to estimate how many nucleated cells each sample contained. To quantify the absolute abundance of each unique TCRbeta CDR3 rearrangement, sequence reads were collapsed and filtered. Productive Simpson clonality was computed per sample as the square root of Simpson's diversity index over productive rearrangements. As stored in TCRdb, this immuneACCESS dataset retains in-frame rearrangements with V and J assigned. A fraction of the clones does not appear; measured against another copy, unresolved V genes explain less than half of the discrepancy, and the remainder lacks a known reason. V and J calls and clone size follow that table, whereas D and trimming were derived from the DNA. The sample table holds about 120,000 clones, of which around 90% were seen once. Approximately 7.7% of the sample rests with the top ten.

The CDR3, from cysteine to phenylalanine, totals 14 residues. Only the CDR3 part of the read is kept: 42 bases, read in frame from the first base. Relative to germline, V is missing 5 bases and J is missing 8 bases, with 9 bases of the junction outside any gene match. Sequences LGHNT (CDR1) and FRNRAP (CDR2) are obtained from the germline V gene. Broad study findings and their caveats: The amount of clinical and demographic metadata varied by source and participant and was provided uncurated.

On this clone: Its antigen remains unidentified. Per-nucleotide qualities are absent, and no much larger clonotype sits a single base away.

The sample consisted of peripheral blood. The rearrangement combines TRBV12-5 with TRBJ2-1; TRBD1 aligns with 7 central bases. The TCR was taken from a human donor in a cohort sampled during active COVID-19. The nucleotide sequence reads TGTGCTAGTGGTGGGGCAGGGGGTAGCGATGAGCAGTTCTTC. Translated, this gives CASGGAGGSDEQFF.